This record looks at one T cell receptor beta chain sequence and its context. Its antigen is unidentified. CDR3 length: 16 amino acids. V lost 4 bases to trimming and J lost 3 bases, with 15 bases between them. Germline V CDR1 and CDR2: MNHNS, SASEGT. The data belong to a study of cytomegalovirus exposure and HLA in healthy donors. PCR was performed using 60 Vbeta and 13 Jbeta primers. Repertoires were generated with immunoSEQ multiplex PCR, while TCRdb's copy carries only in-frame clones and drops some. The sample has about 130,000 clones, around 70% seen once. Overall study findings and caveats: Sequencing probably produced one cluster of sequence variants that were highly shared.

The donors comprised healthy bone marrow donors. The rearrangement links TRBV6-1 to TRBJ2-2, with a weak D call TRBD1 (6 bases). The sequenced sample consisted of PBMCs. The sequence came from a human donor in good health. The CDR3 spells CASSATGMWDTGELFF. The CDR3 DNA reads TGTGCCAGCAGTGCCACAGGGATGTGGGACACCGGGGAGCTGTTTTTT.